These 29 T cell receptor beta chains were all obtained from the same sample, sequenced in a study of T cells after yellow fever vaccination (dated by TCRdb to between 2019 and 2020). Library preparation employed 5' RACE. This sample was sequenced with an Illumina HiSeq 2500. TCRdb reprocessed the public reads (quality trimming at Q25 with fastp, clone calling with MiXCR) and kept in-frame beta chains. Rows are combined by CDR3 protein, so each entry shows the most common genes and DNA. This sample holds some 110,000 distinct CDR3 sequences; roughly 8.9% were observed only once. The ten largest clones take up roughly 23% of the sample. According to the study, the label for this sample's treatment or condition signals: live attenuated yellow fever vaccine strain. Sequenced material: CD8+ T cells sorted from PBMCs, taken 45 days after the yellow fever booster vaccination. These receptors were obtained from a man under 40 who received the YFV17D yellow fever vaccine.

The sample holds a few counts of this clonotype. The chain has TRBV18 and TRBJ2-5, with D hard to call. Looked up from germline, CDR1 is KGHSH and CDR2 is LQKENI. Trimming left V 8 bases short and J 3 bases short, with 7 bases between. The CDR3 has 11 amino acids. CDR3 in DNA: TGTGCCAGCCACAAGGAAGAGACCCAGTACTTC. Its translation: CASHKEETQYF.

In its sample, this clonotype was seen a few times. The chain uses TRBV12-3 or TRBV12-4 and TRBJ2-3; TRBD2 agrees at 11 bases. The CDR3 runs to 16 residues. With V trimmed by 8 bases and J by 2 bases, 9 bases remained unmatched. DNA for the CDR3: TGTGCCAGCGGGGGGGGGACTAGCGGCCCCACAGATACGCAGTATTTT. It codes for CASGGGTSGPTDTQYF.

The table lists this clonotype with a few counts. One end of the junction does not line up with germline, which may come from a read error. V usage is TRBV3-1 and J usage is TRBJ2-7; maybe TRBD2 (5 bases). The CDR3 spans 16 residues. Germline V gene data show CDR1 as LGHDT and CDR2 as YNNKEL (reference sequence). CDR3: CACSQDPRWAGYEQYF. The CDR3 DNA is TGTGCCTGCAGCCAAGATCCCCGCTGGGCGGGTTACGAGCAGTACTTC.

This sequence joins TRBV4-3 and TRBJ2-3; D possibly corresponds to TRBD2 (6 bases). V shed 0 bases and J shed 5 bases, with 9 bases lying between them. CDR3 length: 14 residues. Germline V gives CDR1 LGHNA, CDR2 YSLEER. The CDR3: CASSQDMGGDTQYF. CDR3 coding DNA: TGCGCCAGCAGCCAAGACATGGGGGGAGATACGCAGTATTTT.

This clonotype was seen a few times. The chain combines TRBV5-1 with TRBJ2-1; D perhaps matches TRBD2 (6 bases). The germline gives CDR1 SGHRS, CDR2 YFSETQ. Trimming shortened V by 6 bases and J by 9 bases, and 16 bases separated the two germline ends. CDR3 length: 13 amino acids. CDR3 residues: CASTPEGHVEQFF. The DNA of the CDR3 is TGCGCCAGCACGCCGGAGGGCCATGTTGAGCAGTTCTTC.

This clonotype was observed at least ten times. J is TRBJ2-1 and V is TRBV12-3 or TRBV12-4; D remains ambiguous. CDR3 length: 13 residues. V lost 3 bases to trimming and J lost 6 bases, with 9 bases between them. Here the CDR3 DNA reads TGTGCCAGCAGTTTTGGGTATCCCAATGAGCAGTTCTTC. It translates to CASSFGYPNEQFF.

The table lists this clonotype with a few counts. J is TRBJ2-5 and V is TRBV2; possible D gene TRBD1, 6 bases. CDR1 SNHLY and CDR2 FYNNEI come from the germline V gene. The CDR3 consists of 15 residues. The ends were cut back, 5 bases at V and 0 bases at J, with 13 bases in the middle. For the CDR3, the DNA is TGTGCCAGCAGTTTTCTAAACAGGGACCAAGAGACCCAGTACTTC. This translates into CASSFLNRDQETQYF.

The sample holds many counts of this clonotype. J is TRBJ2-5 and V is TRBV5-6; D is perhaps TRBD1 (5 bases). The CDR3 covers 15 residues. Trimming cost V 1 base and J 5 bases, with 15 bases left between them. CDR1 SGHDT and CDR2 YYEEEE come from the germline V gene. In DNA form, the CDR3 reads TGTGCCAGCAGCTTGTATTCTGACAGTCTGGAGACCCAGTACTTC. Its protein product is CASSLYSDSLETQYF.

This clonotype was seen at least ten times. This sequence joins TRBV27 and TRBJ2-7; TRBD1 is a possible D gene (5 bases). CDR1 is MNHEY and CDR2 is SMNVEV in the germline V gene (reference sequence). CDR3 length: 15 residues. The ends were cut back, 6 bases at V and 0 bases at J, with 15 bases in the middle. The CDR3: CASSYTGDSSYEQYF. Here the CDR3 DNA reads TGTGCCAGCAGCTATACAGGCGATAGCTCCTACGAGCAGTACTTC.

This clonotype has a handful of counts. A much larger clone sits a single nucleotide away, making a read error possible. This rearrangement joins TRBV4-3 to TRBJ2-7, with 8 bases fitting TRBD1. V gave up 2 bases and J gave up 3 bases; unmatched junction bases: 6. The CDR3 loop spans 15 amino acids. Germline CDR1 LGHNA, CDR2 YSLEER. The CDR3 sequence: CASSQFGQGHYEQYF. The DNA of the CDR3 is TGCGCCAGCAGCCAATTCGGACAGGGTCACTACGAGCAGTACTTC.

This clonotype has at least ten counts. The chain uses TRBV20-1 and TRBJ1-5; 9 bases match TRBD1. CDR3 length: 15 residues. Trimming took 5 bases from V and 3 from J; bases not matched to a gene: 8. Germline CDR1 reads DFQATT; CDR2 reads SNEGSKA (reference sequence). CDR3 protein: CSASTGTGINQPQHF. As DNA, the CDR3 is TGCAGTGCTTCTACCGGGACAGGGATCAATCAGCCCCAGCATTTT.

This clonotype was counted ten times or more. The gene calls are TRBV28 and TRBJ2-7; TRBD2 agrees at 14 bases. This CDR3 comprises 16 residues. Germline values: CDR1 MDHEN, CDR2 SYDVKM. V lost 5 bases to trimming and J lost 6 bases; unmatched junction nucleotides: 9. The CDR3 sequence: CASSAVGTSGSSEQYF. CDR3 sequence (DNA): TGTGCCAGCAGTGCCGTTGGGACTAGCGGGAGTAGCGAGCAGTACTTC.

This clonotype was seen repeatedly, ten times or more. J is TRBJ2-1 and V is TRBV20-1; 10 nucleotides match TRBD2. The V and J ends lost 5 bases and 7 bases, in that order; junction bases with no gene match: 5. The length of the CDR3 is 13 residues. Germline V gene lookup returns CDR1 DFQATT and CDR2 SNEGSKA (reference sequence). CDR3 loop: CSAAPGLANEQFF. As DNA, the CDR3 is TGCAGTGCTGCCCCGGGACTAGCGAATGAGCAGTTCTTC.

V is TRBV3-1 and J is TRBJ1-2, with 8 bases fitting TRBD1. The CDR3 extends over 14 amino acids. CDR1 is LGHDT, CDR2 YNNKEL, per germline (reference sequence). Trimming took 1 base from V and 7 from J; bases not matched to a gene: 5. This chain's CDR3 is CASSQGRGLGGYTF. CDR3 DNA sequence: TGTGCCAGCAGCCAAGGCAGGGGGCTGGGTGGCTACACCTTC.

This clonotype has a count of ten or more. The chain joins TRBV6-5 to TRBJ1-4; D is possibly TRBD1 (6 bases). The germline V gene encodes CDR1 MNHEY and CDR2 SVGAGI. CDR3 size: 15 residues. Trimming removed 2 bases at V and 8 bases at J, with 15 bases between. The CDR3 protein is CASSYEAGAWEKLFF. CDR3 in DNA: TGTGCCAGCAGTTACGAGGCGGGGGCATGGGAAAAACTGTTTTTT.

This clonotype was seen only a few times. The genes are TRBV7-8 and TRBJ2-1; tentatively, D is TRBD2 (5 bases). V was pared by 1 base and J by 2 bases, with 12 bases between. This CDR3 region has 16 residues. CDR1 is SGHVS and CDR2 is FQNEAQ in the germline V gene. The CDR3 region has the DNA TGTGCCAGCAGCTTAGGTCGCCTAGCCACCTACAATGAGCAGTTCTTC. Translating gives CASSLGRLATYNEQFF.

The chain has TRBV28 and TRBJ2-5, with 9 bases matching TRBD2. There are 15 residues in the CDR3. CDR1 and CDR2 from the germline V gene are MDHEN and SYDVKM. The junction had 10 bases not matched to a gene; V was cut back by 6 bases and J by 5 bases. The CDR3 nucleotides read TGTGCCAGCAGCCGCTCCTGGGCGGGGGGGGAGACCCAGTACTTC. Encoded protein: CASSRSWAGGETQYF.

At least ten counts were recorded for this clonotype. This chain connects TRBV29-1 to TRBJ2-7, with D possibly called TRBD1 or TRBD2 (5 bases each). Germline lookup yields CDR1 SQVTM and CDR2 ANQGSEA. CDR3 length: 13 residues. The CDR3 region has the DNA TGCAGAGCGGATGGACAAGGCCCCTACGAGCAGTACTTC. Translating it yields CRADGQGPYEQYF.

The V and J genes are TRBV7-3 and TRBJ2-3; 7 positions match TRBD2. The CDR3 runs 16 residues. Looked up from germline, CDR1 is SGHTA and CDR2 is FQGTGA. The V segment lost 5 bases and the J segment 2 bases; nucleotides outside the gene matches: 10. This CDR3 reads CASSPLPGTNTDTQYF. DNA for the CDR3: TGTGCCAGCAGCCCTCTCCCCGGGACTAACACAGATACGCAGTATTTT. Full variable domain (missing parts from reference TRBV7-3 and TRBJ2-3): GAGVSQTPSNKVTEKGKYVELRCDPISGHTALYWYRQSLGQGPEFLIYFQGTGAADDSGLPNDRFFAVRPEGSVSTLKIQRTERGDSAVYLCASSPLPGTNTDTQYFGPGTRLTVL.

There are many counts of this clonotype. CDR3 region: CASSQYGEREARGDTQYF. The CDR3 DNA is TGTGCCAGCAGCCAATACGGGGAGCGGGAGGCCCGCGGAGATACGCAGTATTTT. The chain combines TRBV4-2 with TRBJ2-3; 9 bases map to TRBD2. CDR3 length equals 18 residues. V lost 2 bases, J lost 5 bases, and 14 bases stayed unmatched. Germline lookup yields CDR1 LGHNA and CDR2 YNFKEQ.

This clonotype was seen a handful of times. The chain is built from TRBV7-9 and TRBJ2-5; D is unresolved. In germline, CDR1 is SEHNR, CDR2 FQNEAQ (reference sequence). Between the trimmed V and J ends, which lost 0 bases and 1 base, there was a span of 6 bases. CDR3 length: 14 amino acids. Written as DNA, the CDR3 is TGTGCCAGCAGCTTAGCATCTGGCCAAGAGACCCAGTACTTC. Translation gives CASSLASGQETQYF.

Details on this clonotype: A read error may be the cause here, since a much bigger clone is one base away. As DNA, the CDR3 is TGTGCCAGCAGCTTCAGGGAGACCTACGAGCAGTACTTC. This gives the protein CASSFRETYEQYF. V gene TRBV11-2 combines with J gene TRBJ2-7, with D perhaps being TRBD1 or TRBD2 (5 bases each). The CDR3 runs to 13 residues. V lost 3 bases to trimming and J lost 2 bases, with 8 bases between them. Germline V gives CDR1 SGHAT, CDR2 FQNNGV.

This clonotype was detected many times. The chain carries TRBV7-2 and TRBJ2-7; no clear D. The germline CDR1 and CDR2 sequences are SGHTA and FQGNSA. The CDR3 totals 12 residues. V lost 6 bases, J lost 7 bases, and 13 bases lay in between. The CDR3 DNA sequence: TGTGCCAGCAGTTCCAACGGGTGGGAGCAGTACTTC. Its translation: CASSSNGWEQYF.

Notes on this clonotype: A read error may account for a junction end that differs from germline. The genes are TRBV6-1 and TRBJ2-2; 7 bases match TRBD2. Germline V gene sequence: CDR1 MNHNS, CDR2 SASEGT. The CDR3 totals 14 residues. The CDR3 loop is CASSVSGRPGELLF. The CDR3 nucleotides are TGTGCCAGCAGTGTTAGCGGGCGGCCCGGGGAGCTGCTTTTT.

The gene calls are TRBV15 and TRBJ2-1; 10 positions agree with TRBD2. Germline CDR1 is LNHNV and CDR2 is YYDKDF (reference sequence). The V gene end was trimmed by 1 base and the J gene end by 10 bases; junction bases not matched to a gene: 13. The CDR3 has 17 residues. The CDR3 bases are TGTGCCACCAGCAGAGTGGGGCTAGCGGGAGAGGGGGAGGAGCAGTTCTTC. This sequence encodes CATSRVGLAGEGEEQFF.

This clonotype was recorded at least ten times. This rearrangement joins TRBV12-3 or TRBV12-4 to TRBJ2-1, with D possibly TRBD2 on 5 matching bases. The CDR3 covers 14 residues. The V end lost 6 bases, the J end lost 7 bases, and 16 bases lay between the germline ends. The chain's CDR3 is CASSDPFLANEQFF. In nucleotides, the CDR3 is TGTGCCAGCAGCGACCCGTTTCTAGCAAATGAGCAGTTCTTC.

This clonotype was recorded many times. The V call is TRBV4-3, the J call TRBJ2-7; D ambiguous. Between the trimmed V and J ends, which lost 0 bases and 1 base, there was a span of 7 bases. The CDR3 extends over 14 amino acids. Germline-derived CDR1 and CDR2 are LGHNA and YSLEER. CDR3 amino acids: CASSQDYTSYEQYF. DNA for the CDR3: TGCGCCAGCAGCCAAGATTACACGTCCTACGAGCAGTACTTC.

This clonotype has ten or more counts. The CDR3 coding sequence is TGTGCCAGCAGTTACGACGAACCCGGGACAGGGTCCACCGGGGAGCTGTTTTTT. Protein sequence: CASSYDEPGTGSTGELFF. The rearrangement joins TRBV6-5 to TRBJ2-2; 9 bases align to TRBD1. Trimming took 2 bases from V and 4 from J; bases not matched to a gene: 11. Germline V gene lookup returns CDR1 MNHEY and CDR2 SVGAGI. This CDR3 has 18 residues.

This clonotype has ten or more counts. The chain combines TRBV15 with TRBJ2-6; D is uncertain. The CDR3 sequence is 14 residues long. Per the germline V gene, CDR1 is LNHNV and CDR2 is YYDKDF (reference sequence). V gave up 3 bases and J gave up 0 bases, with 3 bases separating them. The CDR3 protein is CATSRGSGANVLTF. The CDR3 DNA is TGTGCCACCAGCAGGGGCTCTGGGGCCAACGTCCTGACTTTC.